What follows are 13 T cell receptor beta chains derived from one specimen sequenced in a study of CD8 T cells in ankylosing spondylitis. General study results and limits: The study identified a TCR beta motif of roughly eight highly homologous variants that appeared characteristic of ankylosing spondylitis blood.

These receptors have no identified antigens. TCRdb independently ran MiXCR on the 5' RACE reads; one entry per CDR3 protein. The sample yields around 440,000 distinct CDR3 sequences, 17% seen once. Sequencing was done on a sample of blood, either unsorted or a sorted T cell fraction (not recorded which). The origin of the receptors is a male donor with ankylosing spondylitis.

The chain carries TRBV7-8 and TRBJ2-2; 8 bases align to TRBD2. Unmatched junction bases numbered 12, after V lost 1 base and J lost 5 bases. The CDR3 contains 18 residues. Germline loops: CDR1 SGHVS, CDR2 FQNEAQ. CDR3 loop: CASSLGTIGGARTGELFF. Written as DNA, the CDR3 is TGTGCCAGCAGCTTAGGGACTATCGGGGGGGCCCGGACCGGGGAGCTGTTTTTT.

The chain's CDR3 is CSAIAGTGKNIQYF. In DNA form, the CDR3 reads TGCAGTGCTATCGCCGGGACAGGGAAAAACATTCAGTACTTC. The V gene is TRBV20-1, the J gene TRBJ2-4; TRBD1 aligns across 9 bases. This CDR3 is built from 14 residues. Germline assignment: CDR1 DFQATT and CDR2 SNEGSKA (reference sequence). V lost 4 bases and J lost 4; bases outside the gene matches: 5.

This clonotype occurred a few times. CDR3: CSASDRNTEAFF. CDR3 in DNA: TGCAGTGCCTCCGACAGGAACACTGAAGCTTTCTTT. V usage is TRBV20-1 and J usage is TRBJ1-1; possibly TRBD1 for D (5 bases). The V end was cut by 6 bases, the J end by 1 base, with 9 bases between. This CDR3 spans 12 amino acids. Per germline, CDR1 DFQATT and CDR2 SNEGSKA (reference sequence).

This clonotype was seen ten or more times. The rearrangement uses TRBV6-2 or TRBV6-3 and TRBJ1-1, with D possibly TRBD1 on 6 matching bases. The CDR3 has 13 amino acids. The germline V gene encodes CDR1 MNHEY and CDR2 SVGEGT. Trimming left V 6 bases short and J 4 bases short, with 12 bases between. The CDR3: CASSGGRTTEAFF. CDR3 in DNA: TGTGCCAGCAGCGGGGGCCGAACCACTGAAGCTTTCTTT.

This clonotype was seen more than once but under ten times. V is TRBV12-5 and J is TRBJ2-7; tentatively, D is TRBD1 (7 bases). Germline V gene data show CDR1 as LGHNT and CDR2 as FRNRAP. The ends were cut back, 6 bases at V and 0 bases at J, with 15 bases in the middle. The CDR3 length is 15 residues. CDR3 protein: CASGPGGPSSYEQYF. CDR3 nucleotides: TGTGCTAGTGGCCCAGGGGGGCCGAGCTCCTACGAGCAGTACTTC.

DNA for the CDR3: TGTGCCAGTAGTATAGGGGGAGAGCCGAGCACTGAAGCTTTCTTT. Translated: CASSIGGEPSTEAFF. V usage is TRBV19 and J usage is TRBJ1-1; D not certain. V dropped 1 base and J dropped 4 bases, with 13 bases sitting between them. Per germline, CDR1 LNHDA and CDR2 SQIVND (reference sequence). The CDR3 spans 15 residues. Filled out from reference TRBV19 and TRBJ1-1, the complete variable domain reads DGGITQSPKYLFRKEGQNVTLSCEQNLNHDAMYWYRQDPGQGLRLIYYSQIVNDFQKGDIAEGYSVSREKKESFPLTVTSAQKNPTAFYLCASSIGGEPSTEAFFGQGTRLTVV.

This sequence joins TRBV19 and TRBJ1-5; D might be TRBD1 (5 bases). The CDR3 totals 15 residues. Germline loops: CDR1 LNHDA, CDR2 SQIVND (reference sequence). Written as DNA, the CDR3 is TGTGGAAGTAGTAGGGGCCTGTATAGCAATCAGCCCCAGCATTTT. This sequence encodes CGSSRGLYSNQPQHF.

The chain uses TRBV7-9 and TRBJ2-7, with D possibly being TRBD2 (6 bases). From germline, CDR1 is SEHNR and CDR2 FQNEAQ (reference sequence). V lost 2 bases, J lost 6 bases, and 14 bases lay in between. The CDR3 contains 14 residues. The CDR3 DNA is TGTGCCAGCAGCTTACGGGCGGGGCCTCCCGAGCAGTACTTC. This gives the protein CASSLRAGPPEQYF.

V gene TRBV5-1 combines with J gene TRBJ2-6; TRBD1 might be the D (5 bases). V dropped 5 bases and J dropped 0 bases, with 12 bases sitting between them. Germline loops: CDR1 SGHRS, CDR2 YFSETQ. CDR3 length equals 16 residues. CDR3 sequence (DNA): TGCGCCAGCAGGGCAGGGTTCACCTCTGGGGCCAACGTCCTGACTTTC. Encoded protein: CASRAGFTSGANVLTF. The full variable domain, its missing parts supplied by reference TRBV5-1 and TRBJ2-6, is KAGVTQTPRYLIKTRGQQVTLSCSPISGHRSVSWYQQTPGQGLQFLFEYFSETQRNKGNFPGRFSGRQFSNSRSEMNVSTLELGDSALYLCASRAGFTSGANVLTFGAGSRLTVL.

The chain combines TRBV3-1 with TRBJ2-5; TRBD1 matches 7 bases. Germline V gene lookup returns CDR1 LGHDT and CDR2 YNNKEL (reference sequence). CDR3 length: 15 amino acids. After removal of 3 bases from V and 4 bases from J, the junction contained 8 bases not matched to a gene. In DNA form, the CDR3 reads TGTGCCAGCAGCCAGGGGTCAGGGGGTATAGAGACCCAGTACTTC. Protein: CASSQGSGGIETQYF.

The rearrangement uses TRBV29-1 and TRBJ2-5, with 9 bases that match TRBD2. V was clipped by 7 bases and J by 0 bases; unmatched bases: 6. The CDR3 consists of 14 residues. The germline gives CDR1 SQVTM, CDR2 ANQGSEA. DNA for the CDR3: TGCAGCGCCGGGACTAGCCCATACCAAGAGACCCAGTACTTC. It is translated as CSAGTSPYQETQYF.

This clonotype has a handful of counts. The chain links TRBV16 to TRBJ1-5; D perhaps matches TRBD1 (6 bases). In germline, CDR1 is KGHSY, CDR2 FQNENV. The V end was cut by 0 bases, the J end by 2 bases, with 11 bases between. The CDR3 loop spans 16 amino acids. The CDR3 DNA sequence: TGTGCCAGCAGCCAATCAGGGGGGGCCGGCAATCAGCCCCAGCATTTT. Translating gives CASSQSGGAGNQPQHF.

This clonotype was recorded once. CDR3 in amino acids: CSARNTGKSPYEQYF. CDR3 nucleotide sequence: TGCAGTGCTAGAAATACAGGGAAAAGCCCCTACGAGCAGTACTTC. J is TRBJ2-7 and V is TRBV20-1, with D tentatively TRBD1 (6 bases). Trimming took 2 bases from V and 2 from J, leaving 16 bases between them. The CDR3 is 15 amino acids. CDR1 DFQATT and CDR2 SNEGSKA come from the germline V gene (reference sequence).